The T cell receptor (beta chain) under discussion was sequenced for a study of T cells in Graves' hyperthyroidism and ophthalmopathy. In this sample, this clonotype turned up many times. V was trimmed by 6 bases and J by 2 bases, leaving 13 bases between them. The CDR3 loop spans 14 amino acids. Germline CDR1 reads SNHLY; CDR2 reads FYNNEI. Researchers took RNA transcripts and amplified the TCR beta CDR3 regions from them. The HTBI set primed first-round TCR CDR3 RT-PCR. A single record per CDR3 protein comes from TCRdb applying MiXCR to the multiplex PCR reads. The sample lists around 700,000 distinct CDR3 sequences, 30% to 40% occurring once. These patients, aged 18 to 65, had recently diagnosed hyperthyroidism lasting under 2 months. Uncontrolled infection, other autoimmune disease, pregnancy or lactation excluded patients.

The chain joins TRBV2 to TRBJ1-2, with a possible D match to TRBD1 (6 bases). The sequence came from a woman in her forties with Graves' hyperthyroidism. Sequenced: blood. CDR3 loop: CASRSGQGNYGYTF. CDR3 coding DNA: TGTGCCAGCAGATCGGGGCAGGGGAACTATGGCTACACCTTC. Using reference TRBV2 and TRBJ1-2 for the parts outside the CDR3, the full variable domain is EPEVTQTPSHQVTQMGQEVILRCVPISNHLYFYWYRQILGQKVEFLVSFYNNEISEKSEIFDDQFSVERPDGSNFTLKIRSTKLEDSAMYFCASRSGQGNYGYTFGSGTRLTVV.